Each of the 17 T cell receptor beta chains below was sequenced from the same sample in a study of CD8+ T cells in alopecia areata (dated by TCRdb to the late 2010s). CD4+ cells from roughly 5 biomarker-study patients were further sorted into CD25+CD127- cells. To prepare the library, the immunoSEQ multiplex PCR assay was applied. For TCR sequencing, RNA was extracted from every sample and reverse transcribed into cDNA to serve as template. TCRdb took over this immuneACCESS table, retaining in-frame rearrangements with V and J assigned. Such tables are incomplete; in checked studies, under half of the missing clones stem from an unresolved V gene, and the remainder is unexplained. The sample table lists 35,000 or so clones, nearly 55% of them with a count of one. The biggest ten clones account for under 2% of the sample. Material for sequencing was CD4+ Tregs sorted from blood. The source of these receptors is a human donor with alopecia areata.

The J gene is TRBJ2-1, the V gene TRBV4-2, with TRBD2 matching over 8 bases. V shed 2 bases and J 0 bases; nucleotides not matched to a gene: 9. Germline loops: CDR1 LGHNA, CDR2 YNFKEQ. This CDR3 comprises 18 residues. CDR3 DNA: TGTGCCAGCAGCCAATATCTATTAGCGGGGAGCTCCTACAATGAGCAGTTCTTC. It codes for CASSQYLLAGSSYNEQFF.

This clone was recorded a few times. The gene calls are TRBV6-5 and TRBJ2-7; D might be TRBD2 (5 bases). V gave up 8 bases and J gave up 3 bases, with 17 bases separating them. Germline values: CDR1 MNHEY, CDR2 SVGAGI. The CDR3 contains 14 residues. In DNA form, the CDR3 reads TGTGCCAGCTTAGGACTTCGTCGGTTCTACGAGCAGTACTTC. It encodes CASLGLRRFYEQYF.

Sample share makes this clone medium-sized (0.01 to 0.1%). This chain links TRBV14 with TRBJ2-7; 7 nucleotides align to TRBD1. The J segment lost 1 base and the V segment lost 2 bases, leaving 8 bases of the junction unmatched. Germline V gene lookup returns CDR1 SGHDN and CDR2 FVKESK. This CDR3 comprises 16 residues. CDR3 residues: CASSQLGRGISYEQYF. The CDR3 DNA is TGTGCCAGCAGCCAATTAGGCAGGGGGATATCCTACGAGCAGTACTTC.

This chain links TRBV7-9 with TRBJ2-7; 10 bases map to TRBD2. Trimming cost V 2 bases and J 5 bases; bases outside gene matches: 12. CDR1 and CDR2 (germline): SEHNR, FQNEAQ (reference sequence). The CDR3 is 17 amino acids. The CDR3 protein is CASSLFRASGSKDEQYF. The DNA for the CDR3 is TGTGCCAGCAGCTTATTTCGGGCTAGCGGGAGTAAGGACGAGCAGTACTTC.

This chain uses TRBV7-9 with TRBJ2-7; D unresolved. Germline CDR1 is SEHNR and CDR2 is FQNEAQ (reference sequence). The V and J ends lost 1 base and 4 bases respectively, with 14 bases between them. The CDR3 is made up of 15 amino acids. The DNA of the CDR3 is TGTGCCAGCAGCTTAGGACACTCAACCCTTTACGAGCAGTACTTC. Its translation is CASSLGHSTLYEQYF.

The chain carries TRBV4-3 and TRBJ1-1; TRBD1 might be the D (6 bases). This CDR3 spans 14 amino acids. Per the germline V gene, CDR1 is LGHNA and CDR2 is YSLEER. Trimming pared 1 base from V and 7 bases from J, leaving 13 bases between. The CDR3 spells CASSQVMGAGEAFF. The CDR3 DNA follows: TGCGCCAGCAGCCAAGTTATGGGGGCTGGTGAAGCTTTCTTT.

This sequence joins TRBV7-9 and TRBJ1-1; 7 positions agree with TRBD1. CDR1 is SEHNR, CDR2 FQNEAQ, per germline (reference sequence). V lost 0 bases to trimming and J lost 6 bases; unmatched junction nucleotides: 16. The CDR3 covers 18 residues. The CDR3 sequence: CASSLALAGRGTVAEAFF. In DNA, the CDR3 is TGTGCCAGCAGCTTAGCGCTAGCTGGGCGAGGGACAGTCGCTGAAGCTTTCTTT.

This clone appeared once. The chain recombines TRBV4-1 with TRBJ2-3; 9 nucleotides align to TRBD1. The CDR3 length is 15 residues. Germline V gene data show CDR1 as MGHRA and CDR2 as YSYEKL. Unmatched junction bases numbered 7, after V lost 2 bases and J lost 7 bases. CDR3 bases: TGCGCCAGCAGCCAATTCAGGACAGGGGAAAATACGCAGTATTTT. Its protein product is CASSQFRTGENTQYF.

This clone was detected a few times. The chain joins TRBV5-1 to TRBJ1-1, with TRBD1 as a possible D gene (6 bases). The germline V gene encodes CDR1 SGHRS and CDR2 YFSETQ. The CDR3 totals 14 residues. V lost 4 bases and J lost 0, with 10 bases in between. The CDR3 sequence is CASSPGQMNTEAFF. The CDR3 region has the DNA TGCGCCAGCAGCCCAGGACAGATGAACACTGAAGCTTTCTTT.

The gene calls are TRBV9 and TRBJ2-1; D is unclear. Germline lookup yields CDR1 SGDLS and CDR2 YYNGEE. CDR3 size: 13 residues. V lost 0 bases and J 2 bases, leaving 3 bases between the germline ends. CDR3 residues: CASSVGTYNEQFF. CDR3 coding DNA: TGTGCCAGCAGCGTAGGGACCTACAATGAGCAGTTCTTC.

The CDR3 region is CASSPPPGLTNTIYF. As DNA, the CDR3 is TGTGCCAGCAGCCCCCCTCCCGGGCTGACAAACACCATATATTTT. The chain is built from TRBV7-2 and TRBJ1-3; no clear D. Deletions cut 5 bases from V and 6 bases from J, with 17 bases between. The CDR3 is made up of 15 amino acids. Looked up from germline, CDR1 is SGHTA and CDR2 is FQGNSA.

A few counts support this clone. The chain carries TRBV28 and TRBJ1-1; tentative D call: TRBD1 (6 bases). V was shortened by 3 bases and J by 9 bases, with 17 bases between the two germline ends. CDR1 is MDHEN and CDR2 is SYDVKM in the germline V gene. CDR3 length: 14 residues. The CDR3 reads CASSFLIRGAKAFF. The CDR3 nucleotides are TGTGCCAGCAGTTTTTTGATCCGGGGGGCTAAAGCTTTCTTT. The entire variable domain, with the rest obtained from reference TRBV28 and TRBJ1-1, is as follows: DVKVTQSSRYLVKRTGEKVFLECVQDMDHENMFWYRQDPGLGLRLIYFSYDVKMKEKGDIPEGYSVSREKKERFSLILESASTNQTSMYLCASSFLIRGAKAFFGQGTRLTVV.

This rearrangement joins TRBV28 to TRBJ2-3, with TRBD2 matching over 8 bases. Trimming cost V 5 bases and J 6 bases; bases outside gene matches: 10. CDR3 length: 15 amino acids. Germline-derived CDR1 and CDR2 are MDHEN and SYDVKM. CDR3 in amino acids: CASSVAAAGEDTQYF. CDR3 nucleotide sequence: TGTGCCAGCAGTGTGGCGGCAGCGGGAGAGGATACGCAGTATTTT.

The genes are TRBV5-1 and TRBJ2-1; D gene ambiguous. V lost 8 bases, J lost 2 bases, and 11 bases lay in between. Germline V lookup: CDR1 SGHRS, CDR2 YFSETQ. This CDR3 is 13 amino acids long. CDR3 DNA: TGCGCCAGTACCCCCCCAACCTACAATGAGCAGTTCTTC. It yields the protein CASTPPTYNEQFF.

This clone was seen more than once but under ten times. The chain employs TRBV7-9 and TRBJ2-1; TRBD1 matches 10 bases. Germline-derived CDR1 and CDR2 are SEHNR and FQNEAQ (reference sequence). V lost 5 bases to trimming and J lost 4 bases; unmatched junction nucleotides: 5. The CDR3 sequence is 15 residues long. CDR3 amino acids: CASSLRQGAYNEQFF. The CDR3 DNA sequence: TGTGCCAGCAGCCTACGACAGGGGGCGTACAATGAGCAGTTCTTC. Supplemented by reference TRBV7-9 and TRBJ2-1, the full variable domain reads DTGVSQNPRHKITKRGQNVTFRCDPISEHNRLYWYRQTLGQGPEFLTYFQNEAQLEKSRLLSDRFSAERPKGSFSTLEIQRTEQGDSAMYLCASSLRQGAYNEQFFGPGTRLTVL.

The gene calls are TRBV10-3 and TRBJ2-3; TRBD2 might be the D (5 bases). This CDR3 has 16 amino acids. Germline V gene sequence: CDR1 ENHRY, CDR2 SYGVKD. With 4 bases removed from V and 5 bases from J, the gap between germline ends came to 19 bases. The CDR3 reads CAISAETLYGVDTQYF. The CDR3 DNA follows: TGTGCCATCAGTGCTGAGACCCTGTACGGGGTAGATACGCAGTATTTT.

About this clone itself: This likely comes from a read error, as the CDR3 has no conserved phenylalanine or tryptophan at its end. This chain connects TRBV4-3 to TRBJ1-2, with D possibly being TRBD1 (6 bases). Germline V gene data show CDR1 as LGHNA and CDR2 as YSLEER. V gave up 1 base and J gave up 1 base, with 10 bases separating them. This CDR3 has 15 amino acids. CDR3 region: CASSQVRGNNYGYTL. The CDR3 DNA sequence: TGCGCCAGCAGCCAAGTAAGGGGGAATAACTATGGCTACACCCTC.